The entry below gives a single T cell receptor beta chain sequence along with its context. This sample was included in a study of blood T cell repertoires in COVID-19. Study-wide context: Specimens from acute and convalescent COVID-19 originated in the United States, Italy and Spain. The cDNA or gDNA used as material had been derived from T cells, B-cell-depleted T cells, or PBMCs.

Authors' processing steps: Amplification of reference gene primers was used by the study to estimate nucleated cell counts. This table comes from immunoSEQ multiplex PCR, and its TCRdb copy is limited to in-frame clones, with some not included. The V and J calls and clone size were taken over from that table, and D and trimming were inferred from the DNA. Of approximately 53,000 clones listed, roughly 82% are singletons. CDR3 length: 12 amino acids. Per germline, CDR1 SQVTM and CDR2 ANQGSEA. J was trimmed by 4 bases and V by 7 bases; bases with no gene match: 6. Sequencing was done on a sample of peripheral blood. The TCR comes from a woman in her fifties or sixties with acute or convalescent COVID-19. This rearrangement joins TRBV29-1 to TRBJ1-2, with 7 bases matching TRBD1. The CDR3: CSAGGTAYGYTF. For the CDR3, the DNA is TGCAGCGCTGGTGGGACAGCCTATGGCTACACCTTC. The complete variable domain, with remaining parts taken from reference TRBV29-1 and TRBJ1-2, reads SAVISQKPSRDICQRGTSLTIQCQVDSQVTMMFWYRQQPGQSLTLIATANQGSEATYESGFVIDKFPISRPNLTFSTLTVSNMSPEDSSIYLCSAGGTAYGYTFGSGTRLTVV.